This T cell receptor beta chain came from a study of identical twins. Whole-study findings and limits: For out-of-frame alpha sequences shared by twins, low generation probability was in excess.

MiXCR was run by TCRdb on the 5' RACE reads, yielding one entry per CDR3 protein. Among hundreds of thousands of distinct CDR3 sequences listed, less than 25% were seen once. Healthy Caucasians made up all donors. The V end lost 3 bases, the J end lost 2 bases, and 4 bases lay between the germline ends. Per germline, CDR1 SGHRS and CDR2 YFSETQ. This CDR3 has 12 amino acids. This clonotype ranks as medium-sized (0.01 to 0.1%). The antigen remains unidentified. In addition, the sample was reused for a study of T cells expressing NK-cell markers.

This chain connects TRBV5-1 to TRBJ2-3; D unclear. The receptor's source is a woman aged 18-35 years in good health. Sequenced: PBMCs. The CDR3, as DNA: TGCGCCAGCAGCTCGGACACAGATACGCAGTATTTT. Amino acids: CASSSDTDTQYF.